Listed below are T cell receptor beta chains from one sample, sequenced in a study of sequential checkpoint blockade in melanoma. Generated by immunoSEQ multiplex PCR, the TCRdb table keeps only in-frame clones and is missing some. The sample lists fewer than 7,500 clones, 70% to 80% occurring once. The sample consisted of CD8+ T cells sorted from blood (inferred from file names), taken from a patient given nivolumab and ipilimumab in sequence. Receptors were obtained from a human donor with melanoma. Each CDR3 is given with its conserved first and last residue. The D gene is left open where the match is weak. Clone size is stated in some rows and not others, as once, few, many or a class when expanded.

j_call: TRBJ1-4; d_call: TRBD1; cdr3_length: 14; v_call: TRBV4-1; clone_size: -; cdr3_aa: CASSQGTGKEKLFF; cdr3_nt: TGTGCCAGCAGCCAAGGGACAGGGAAGGAAAAACTGTTTTTT
j_call: TRBJ2-5; d_call: -; cdr3_length: 15; v_call: TRBV5-6; clone_size: once; cdr3_aa: CASSLARQGKETQYF; cdr3_nt: TGTGCCAGCAGCTTGGCGAGGCAGGGTAAAGAGACCCAGTACTTC
j_call: TRBJ2-3; d_call: TRBD1; cdr3_length: 14; v_call: TRBV10-1; clone_size: -; cdr3_aa: CATSWGQTTDTQYF; cdr3_nt: TGCGCCACCTCGTGGGGACAGACCACAGATACGCAGTATTTT
j_call: TRBJ1-2; d_call: -; cdr3_length: 13; v_call: TRBV7-9; clone_size: -; cdr3_aa: CASSPGDNYGYTF; cdr3_nt: TGTGCCAGCAGCCCAGGGGATAACTATGGCTACACCTTC
j_call: TRBJ2-7; d_call: TRBD2; cdr3_length: 16; v_call: TRBV5-4; clone_size: -; cdr3_aa: CASSDTSSGRSGEQYF; cdr3_nt: TGTGCCAGCAGCGATACCTCTAGCGGGAGGAGTGGAGAGCAGTACTTC
j_call: TRBJ2-1; d_call: -; cdr3_length: 15; v_call: TRBV6-1; clone_size: -; cdr3_aa: CASRVYRSSYNEQFF; cdr3_nt: TGTGCCAGCCGAGTCTACCGGTCATCCTACAATGAGCAGTTCTTC
j_call: TRBJ2-7; d_call: -; cdr3_length: 13; v_call: TRBV4-3; clone_size: few; cdr3_aa: CASSQVVGAEQYF; cdr3_nt: TGCGCCAGCAGCCAAGTTGTCGGTGCCGAGCAGTACTTC
j_call: TRBJ2-7; d_call: TRBD2; cdr3_length: 16; v_call: TRBV4-3; clone_size: -; cdr3_aa: CASSQDSSGRMWEQYF; cdr3_nt: TGCGCCAGCAGCCAAGATTCGAGCGGGAGAATGTGGGAGCAGTACTTC
j_call: TRBJ2-1; d_call: TRBD2; cdr3_length: 16; v_call: TRBV4-1; clone_size: -; cdr3_aa: CASSQGTSGNVYEQFF; cdr3_nt: TGCGCCAGCAGCCAAGGTACTAGCGGTAATGTTTATGAGCAGTTCTTC
j_call: TRBJ2-6; d_call: -; cdr3_length: 18; v_call: TRBV11-2; clone_size: -; cdr3_aa: CASSFDPRRDGGANVLTF; cdr3_nt: TGTGCCAGCAGCTTCGACCCCCGGCGGGACGGTGGGGCCAACGTCCTGACTTTC
j_call: TRBJ2-5; d_call: TRBD2; cdr3_length: 14; v_call: TRBV7-9; clone_size: -; cdr3_aa: CASSPPSGGKTQYF; cdr3_nt: TGTGCCAGCAGCCCCCCTAGCGGGGGGAAAACCCAGTACTTC
j_call: TRBJ1-5; d_call: -; cdr3_length: 13; v_call: TRBV10-2; clone_size: -; cdr3_aa: CACGHHYNQPQHF; cdr3_nt: TGCGCCTGTGGACACCATTACAATCAGCCCCAGCATTTT
j_call: TRBJ1-5; d_call: -; cdr3_length: 15; v_call: TRBV27; clone_size: -; cdr3_aa: CASSLNRASNQPQHF; cdr3_nt: TGTGCCAGCAGTTTAAACAGGGCTAGCAATCAGCCCCAGCATTTT